The present T cell receptor beta chain was sequenced within a study of T cell responses to AZD1222 COVID-19 vaccine. Sequencing used immunoSEQ multiplex PCR; TCRdb keeps in-frame clones, though not all of them. This sample has around 150,000 clones, with under 95% found just once. Study-wide results and limits: Donors were largely white British and mainly female; clonal diversity was possibly underestimated. As reported, nearly half of all spike-specific TCRs target variant regions that are unmutated.

This CDR3 comprises 13 residues. Trimming removed 2 bases from V and 8 bases from J, with 12 bases in between. The germline V gene has CDR1 LGHNT and CDR2 FRNRAP. As concerns this clone: Its cognate antigen is unknown.

This chain connects TRBV12-5 to TRBJ1-2; no firm D call. The source was peripheral blood, collected 28 days after the second AZD1222 dose. The receptor was derived from an adult who received the AZD1222 COVID-19 vaccine. CDR3 sequence reads: CASGLRGVWGYTF. The CDR3 nucleotides are TGTGCTAGTGGTTTGCGGGGAGTGTGGGGCTACACCTTC.